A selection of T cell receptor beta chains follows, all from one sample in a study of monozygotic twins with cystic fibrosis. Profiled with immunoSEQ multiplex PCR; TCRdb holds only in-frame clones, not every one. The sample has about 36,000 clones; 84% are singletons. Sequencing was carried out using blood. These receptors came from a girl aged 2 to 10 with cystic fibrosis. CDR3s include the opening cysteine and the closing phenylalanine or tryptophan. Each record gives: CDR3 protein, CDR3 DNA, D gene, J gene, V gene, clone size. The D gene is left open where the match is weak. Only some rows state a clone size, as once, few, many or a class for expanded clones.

CDR3: CASSYGGVTEAFF; DNA: TGTGCCAGCAGTTACGGCGGCGTCACTGAAGCTTTCTTT; D: NA; J: TRBJ1-1; V: TRBV6-5; size: NA
CDR3: CASSYHRAPNEKLFF; DNA: TGTGCCAGCAGTTACCACAGGGCCCCTAATGAAAAACTGTTTTTT; D: NA; J: TRBJ1-4; V: TRBV6-9; size: once
CDR3: CSVEDTLRGGPPVDQAFF; DNA: TGCAGCGTTGAGGACACTCTCAGAGGGGGCCCACCCGTCGATCAAGCTTTCTTT; D: TRBD1; J: TRBJ1-1; V: TRBV29-1; size: NA
CDR3: CASTLQGLETQYF; DNA: TGTGCCAGCACCCTACAGGGTTTGGAGACCCAGTACTTC; D: NA; J: TRBJ2-5; V: TRBV6-1; size: NA
CDR3: CASSLAASGTYEQYF; DNA: TGCGCCAGCAGCTTGGCGGCTAGCGGTACCTACGAGCAGTACTTC; D: TRBD2; J: TRBJ2-7; V: TRBV5-1; size: NA
CDR3: CAWGDGGSRNTIYF; DNA: TGTGCCTGGGGGGACGGGGGAAGCAGAAACACCATATATTTT; D: NA; J: TRBJ1-3; V: TRBV30; size: NA
CDR3: CASSSYPGTGVNTEAFF; DNA: TGTGCCAGCAGCTCCTATCCCGGGACAGGGGTCAACACTGAAGCTTTCTTT; D: TRBD1; J: TRBJ1-1; V: TRBV7-9; size: NA
CDR3: CASSSWTGKNTEAFF; DNA: TGTGCCAGCAGTTCCTGGACAGGGAAGAACACTGAAGCTTTCTTT; D: TRBD1; J: TRBJ1-1; V: TRBV27; size: NA
CDR3: CASSSLTGGRTGELFF; DNA: TGCGCCAGCAGCTCCTTGACAGGGGGGAGGACCGGGGAGCTGTTTTTT; D: TRBD1; J: TRBJ2-2; V: TRBV5-1; size: NA
CDR3: CASSLTRASNEQFF; DNA: TGTGCCAGCAGTTTGACTAGAGCTAGCAATGAGCAGTTCTTC; D: NA; J: TRBJ2-1; V: TRBV6-1; size: NA
CDR3: CAWSEGAGFYGYTF; DNA: TGTGCCTGGAGTGAAGGAGCGGGATTTTATGGCTACACCTTC; D: NA; J: TRBJ1-2; V: TRBV30; size: once
CDR3: CASSSVGVEQYF; DNA: TGTGCCAGCAGCTCCGTAGGGGTGGAGCAGTACTTC; D: NA; J: TRBJ2-7; V: TRBV7-2; size: NA
CDR3: CASSQAWGLGQYF; DNA: TGTGCCAGCAGCCAAGCCTGGGGGCTAGGGCAGTACTTC; D: NA; J: TRBJ2-7; V: TRBV14; size: NA
CDR3: CSVERGRAGGYTF; DNA: TGCAGCGTTGAACGGGGCAGGGCCGGTGGCTACACCTTC; D: NA; J: TRBJ1-2; V: TRBV29-1; size: NA
CDR3: CASSLRLNTEAFF; DNA: TGTGCCAGCAGCTTGCGATTGAACACTGAAGCTTTCTTT; D: NA; J: TRBJ1-1; V: TRBV5-6; size: NA
CDR3: CATSRDSGWGDTQYF; DNA: TGTGCCACCAGCAGAGATTCAGGGTGGGGGGATACGCAGTATTTT; D: NA; J: TRBJ2-3; V: TRBV15; size: once
CDR3: CASSQAAGPQGDTQYF; DNA: TGCGCCAGCAGCCAAGCTGCGGGTCCTCAGGGGGATACGCAGTATTTT; D: NA; J: TRBJ2-3; V: TRBV4-3; size: NA